Shown below are 8 T cell receptor beta chains from a single sample sequenced in a study of siplizumab effects on memory and regulatory T cells. TCRdb keeps only in-frame clones here, not all; method: immunoSEQ multiplex PCR. Among 50,000 to 70,000 clones listed, nearly 98% were seen once. The material sequenced was naive CD8+ T cells sorted from blood. The receptors come from a human donor in good health.

The chain couples TRBV2 to TRBJ2-3, with D unclear. Germline values: CDR1 SNHLY, CDR2 FYNNEI. The CDR3 covers 13 residues. V was trimmed by 7 bases and J by 6 bases, leaving 14 bases between them. In DNA, the CDR3 is TGTGCCAGCACCGACCAAAATGGGGATACGCAGTATTTT. The encoded protein is CASTDQNGDTQYF.

This clone has only one observation. This chain connects TRBV5-6 to TRBJ2-7; 9 bases map to TRBD1. The CDR3 contains 12 residues. The germline gives CDR1 SGHDT, CDR2 YYEEEE. With 0 bases clipped from V and 12 bases from J, the junction kept 4 bases outside the gene matches. The CDR3 region has the DNA TGTGCCAGCAGCTTGGGACAGGGGGTACTGTACTTC. Residues: CASSLGQGVLYF.

This rearrangement joins TRBV7-9 to TRBJ2-3; D is ambiguous. Germline V gene sequence: CDR1 SEHNR, CDR2 FQNEAQ (reference sequence). The V and J ends lost 4 bases and 0 bases respectively, with 14 bases between them. The CDR3 has 16 residues. This CDR3 is CASSSPRSASTDTQYF. The CDR3 nucleotides read TGTGCCAGCAGCTCCCCTAGATCCGCTAGCACAGATACGCAGTATTTT.

The chain links TRBV10-1 to TRBJ2-7; 16 bases fit TRBD2. Germline CDR1 reads WNHNN; CDR2 reads SYGVQD (reference sequence). Unmatched junction bases numbered 4, after V lost 6 bases and J lost 5 bases. This CDR3 is 15 amino acids long. The CDR3 region has the DNA TGCGCCAGCAGCCTCGGGACTAGCGGGGGGGACGAGCAGTACTTC. This codes for CASSLGTSGGDEQYF.

The genes are TRBV7-6 and TRBJ1-3; 9 bases align to TRBD1. V was clipped by 3 bases and J by 3 bases; unmatched bases: 3. The CDR3 length is 15 residues. In germline, CDR1 is SGHVS, CDR2 FNYEAQ. The CDR3, as DNA: TGTGCCAGCAGCTTCGGACAGGGGTTTGGAAACACCATATATTTT. This encodes CASSFGQGFGNTIYF.

V usage is TRBV4-1 and J usage is TRBJ1-6, with D possibly TRBD1 on 5 matching bases. V lost 0 bases, J lost 9 bases, and 15 bases lay in between. The CDR3 loop spans 16 amino acids. Germline V gives CDR1 MGHRA, CDR2 YSYEKL. The CDR3 loop reads CASSQDVRQSISPLHF. CDR3 in DNA: TGCGCCAGCAGCCAAGACGTGAGACAGTCGATTTCACCCCTCCACTTT.

This clone was seen only once. The V and J genes are TRBV15 and TRBJ2-3; 7 bases match TRBD2. Trimming cost V 0 bases and J 2 bases; bases outside gene matches: 8. Germline V lookup: CDR1 LNHNV, CDR2 YYDKDF (reference sequence). This CDR3 is 17 amino acids long. CDR3 nucleotides: TGTGCCACCAGCAGAGATAGGCTAGCGGAGATCACAGATACGCAGTATTTT. It yields the protein CATSRDRLAEITDTQYF.

The chain links TRBV28 to TRBJ1-2; D uncertain. Germline V gene lookup returns CDR1 MDHEN and CDR2 SYDVKM. The V end was cut by 5 bases, the J end by 3 bases, with 16 bases between. The CDR3 spans 15 residues. CDR3: CASSPRTPLHYGYTF. CDR3 nucleotides: TGTGCCAGCAGTCCTCGGACGCCACTGCACTATGGCTACACCTTC.